This T cell receptor (beta chain) derives from a study of blood T cell repertoires in COVID-19. This CDR3 is built from 14 residues. V shed 2 bases and J shed 3 bases, with 9 bases lying between them. CDR1 MNHEY and CDR2 SVGEGT come from the germline V gene. The repertoire was sequenced with immunoSEQ multiplex PCR; TCRdb's copy has only in-frame clones and lacks some. The data contain almost 400,000 clones, 89% of them seen just once; the ten biggest clones take up about 1.7%. The sample was PBMCs or T cells enriched from blood (not recorded which). This TCR derives from a woman aged 25 to 39 who had recovered from COVID-19. This chain joins TRBV6-2 or TRBV6-3 and TRBJ2-3; D remains unclear. The CDR3 nucleotides read TGTGCCAGCAGTTACCCTTTGACTACAGATACGCAGTATTTT. The encoded protein is CASSYPLTTDTQYF.